Below, one T cell receptor beta chain is given with its context. These data belong to a study of blood T cell repertoires in COVID-19. The repertoire was sequenced with immunoSEQ multiplex PCR; TCRdb's copy has only in-frame clones and lacks some. The table records 250,000 to 400,000 clones, about 87% of them present only once. The CDR3 spans 19 residues. Germline CDR1 and CDR2: SGHTA and FQGNSA. V dropped 5 bases and J dropped 6; count of bases not matched to a gene: 16. The gene calls are TRBV7-2 and TRBJ1-4; 12 nucleotides match TRBD1. This TCR was sampled from a woman aged 25 to 45 with COVID-19, enrolled during active disease. The specimen was peripheral blood. DNA of the CDR3: TGTGCCAGCAGCCCCCGAACCCACCGGGACAGGGGGCGCGATGAAAAACTGTTTTTT. Translated, it gives CASSPRTHRDRGRDEKLFF.